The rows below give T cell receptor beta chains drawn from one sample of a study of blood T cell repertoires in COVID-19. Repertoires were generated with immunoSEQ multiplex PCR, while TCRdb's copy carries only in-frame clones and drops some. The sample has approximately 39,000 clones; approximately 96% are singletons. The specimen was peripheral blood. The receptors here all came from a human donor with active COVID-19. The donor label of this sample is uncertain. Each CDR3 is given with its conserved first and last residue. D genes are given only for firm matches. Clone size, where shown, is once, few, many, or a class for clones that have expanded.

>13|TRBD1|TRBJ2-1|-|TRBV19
TGTGCCAGTAACGACAGGGGGATCAATGAGCAGTTCTTC
CASNDRGINEQFF
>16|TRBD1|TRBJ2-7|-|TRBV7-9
TGTGCCAGCAGCTCAACAAAGACAGGGGGCAATTACGAGCAGTACTTC
CASSSTKTGGNYEQYF
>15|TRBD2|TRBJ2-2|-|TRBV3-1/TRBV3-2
TGTGCCAGCAGCTACTCGGGGGGGCTCACCGGGGAGCTGTTTTTT
CASSYSGGLTGELFF
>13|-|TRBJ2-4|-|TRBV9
TGTGCCAGCAGCCCCCTAGCCAAAAACATTCAGTACTTC
CASSPLAKNIQYF
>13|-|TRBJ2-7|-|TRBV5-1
TGCGCCAGCAGAGAGGATCCGGCCTACGAGCAGTACTTC
CASREDPAYEQYF
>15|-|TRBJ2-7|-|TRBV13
TGTGCCAGCAGCCGGACCGGGACGGGGGCCTACGAGCAGTACTTC
CASSRTGTGAYEQYF
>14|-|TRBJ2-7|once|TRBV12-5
TGTGCTAGTGGTTTGACCTCAGGGGCCTACGAGCAGTACTTC
CASGLTSGAYEQYF
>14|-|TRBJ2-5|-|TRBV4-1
TGCGCCAGCAGCCAAGGGGGACTTGGGGAGACCCAGTACTTC
CASSQGGLGETQYF
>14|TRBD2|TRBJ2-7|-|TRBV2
TGTGCCAGCGGGCAGCGGGGGGGGCCCTACGAGCAGTACTTC
CASGQRGGPYEQYF
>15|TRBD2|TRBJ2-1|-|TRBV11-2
TGTGCCAGCAGCTTAGGGGCGGGAGGGCCGAATGAGCAGTTCTTC
CASSLGAGGPNEQFF
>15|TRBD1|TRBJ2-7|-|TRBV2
TGTGCCAGCAGTGAAGCGCTTGGGACAGAGTACGAGCAGTACTTC
CASSEALGTEYEQYF
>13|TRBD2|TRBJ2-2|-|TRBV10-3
TGTGCCAATAGCGGGAGCGAAGACGGGGAGCTGTTTTTT
CANSGSEDGELFF
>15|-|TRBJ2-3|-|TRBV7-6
TGTGCCAGCAGCTTAGAGGGGTTGCGAGAAGATACGCAGTATTTT
CASSLEGLREDTQYF
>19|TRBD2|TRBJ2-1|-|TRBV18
TGTGCCAGCTCCCGACCGGGACTAGCGGGGGGGACCTCCTACAATGAGCAGTTCTTC
CASSRPGLAGGTSYNEQFF
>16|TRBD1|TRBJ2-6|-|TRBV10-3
TGTGCCATCAGGGGGACAGAGGGCGGTGGGGCCAACGTCCTGACTTTC
CAIRGTEGGGANVLTF
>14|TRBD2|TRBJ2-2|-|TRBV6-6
TGTGCCACCCCGGGACTAGACTTCACCGGGGAGCTGTTTTTT
CATPGLDFTGELFF
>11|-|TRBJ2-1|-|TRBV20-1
TGCAGTCCATCACAGGGAGGGGAGCAGTTCTTC
CSPSQGGEQFF
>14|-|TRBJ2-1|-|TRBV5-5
TGTGCCAGCAGCGGGACTGACTCCTACAATGAGCAGTTCTTC
CASSGTDSYNEQFF
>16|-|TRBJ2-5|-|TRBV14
TGTGCCAGCAGCCAAGATCGTGGGAGGCGGAGGGAGACCCAGTACTTC
CASSQDRGRRRETQYF
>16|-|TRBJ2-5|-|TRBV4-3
TGCGCCAGCAGCCCGCGGATTGCCAGCCCTCCAGAGACCCAGTACTTC
CASSPRIASPPETQYF
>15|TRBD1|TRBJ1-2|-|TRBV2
TGTGCCAGCAGTGTCAGGACAGGGCCCAACTATGGCTACACCTTC
CASSVRTGPNYGYTF
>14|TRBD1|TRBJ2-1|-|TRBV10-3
TGTGCCATCACCGGACAGGGGACATACAATGAGCAGTTCTTC
CAITGQGTYNEQFF
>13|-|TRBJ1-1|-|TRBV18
TGTGCCAGCTCACCACGGCAGGGCCATGAAGCTTTCTTT
CASSPRQGHEAFF
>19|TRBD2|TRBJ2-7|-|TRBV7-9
TGTGCCAGCAGCTCCCCCCTCCTAGCGGGGGGACATACATCCTACGAGCAGTACTTC
CASSSPLLAGGHTSYEQYF
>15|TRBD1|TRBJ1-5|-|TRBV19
TGTGCCAGTACGGACAGGGCCTTTAGCAATCAGCCCCAGCATTTT
CASTDRAFSNQPQHF
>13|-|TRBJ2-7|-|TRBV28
TGTGCCAGCAGTTTCAGGGGTTTGGACGAGCAGTACTTC
CASSFRGLDEQYF
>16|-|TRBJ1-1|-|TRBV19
TGTGCCAGTAGTATATATTACCAGGGCGTGCACACTGAAGCTTTCTTT
CASSIYYQGVHTEAFF
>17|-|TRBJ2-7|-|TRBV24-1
TGTGCCACCAGTGACTCAATGGGGCAGGGGCCCCTCTACGAGCAGTACTTC
CATSDSMGQGPLYEQYF
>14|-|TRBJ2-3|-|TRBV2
TGTGCCAGCAAAGCGGGCAGTAGCACAGATACGCAGTATTTT
CASKAGSSTDTQYF
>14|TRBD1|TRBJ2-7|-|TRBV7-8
TGTGCCAGCAGCCCCCAGGGACAGGCCTACGAGCAGTACTTC
CASSPQGQAYEQYF
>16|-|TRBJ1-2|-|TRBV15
TGTGCCACCAGCAGAGGCGGGGGGGCGAAACACTATGGCTACACCTTC
CATSRGGGAKHYGYTF
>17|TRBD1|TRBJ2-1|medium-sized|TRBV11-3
TGTGCCAGCAGCTCAAGGCTGGGACAGTTCTCCTACAATGAGCAGTTCTTC
CASSSRLGQFSYNEQFF
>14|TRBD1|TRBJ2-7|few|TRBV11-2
TGTGCCAGCAGCGATGACAGGGGACCCTACGAGCAGTACTTC
CASSDDRGPYEQYF
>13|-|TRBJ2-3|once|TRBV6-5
TGTGCCAGCACCCGGGGGAGCACAGATACGCAGTATTTT
CASTRGSTDTQYF
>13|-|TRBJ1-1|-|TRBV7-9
TGTGCCAGCAGCTTAGAGTCCGCAGGGAAAGCTTTCTTT
CASSLESAGKAFF
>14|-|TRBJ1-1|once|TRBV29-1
TGCAGCGTGGGGGGGGTGATCATGAACACTGAAGCTTTCTTT
CSVGGVIMNTEAFF
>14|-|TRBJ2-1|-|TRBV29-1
TGCAGCCTTGTGACAACGAGCTCCTACAATGAGCAGTTCTTC
CSLVTTSSYNEQFF
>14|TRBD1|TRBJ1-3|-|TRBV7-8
TGTGCCAGCAGGCCCGGGACAGGAGGAAACACCATATATTTT
CASRPGTGGNTIYF
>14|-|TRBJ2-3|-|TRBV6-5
TGTGCCAGCCAGGCGCAGATTACCACAGATACGCAGTATTTT
CASQAQITTDTQYF
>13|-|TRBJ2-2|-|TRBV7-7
TGTGCTAGCAGCAGACAGATAACCGGGGAGCTGTTTTTT
CASSRQITGELFF
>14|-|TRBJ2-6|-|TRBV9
TGTGCCAGCGGCCGGGGCTCTGGGGCCAACGTCCTGACTTTC
CASGRGSGANVLTF
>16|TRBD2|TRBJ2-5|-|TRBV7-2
TGTGCCAGCAGCCTCCTAGCGGGGGGCGGTCAAGAGACCCAGTACTTC
CASSLLAGGGQETQYF
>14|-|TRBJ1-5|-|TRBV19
TGTGCCAGTAGTCAGGGTATGAGCAATCAGCCCCAGCATTTT
CASSQGMSNQPQHF
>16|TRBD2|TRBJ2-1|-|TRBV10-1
TGCGCCAGCAGTGATTCAACTAGCGGGCGACCCCGAGAGCAGTTCTTC
CASSDSTSGRPREQFF
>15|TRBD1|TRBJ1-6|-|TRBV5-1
TGCGCCAGCAGCTCCAGACAGGGCCATAATTCACCCCTCCACTTT
CASSSRQGHNSPLHF
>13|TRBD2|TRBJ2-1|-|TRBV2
TGTGCCAGCAGTAAAAATAGCGGGAGTGAGCAGTTCTTC
CASSKNSGSEQFF
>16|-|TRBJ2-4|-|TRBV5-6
TGTGCCAGCAGCTTGCTGAGGGAGCTAGCCAAAAACATTCAGTACTTC
CASSLLRELAKNIQYF
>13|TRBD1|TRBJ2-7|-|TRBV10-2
TGCGCCAGCAGCCCGACAGGGGCGTACGAGCAGTACTTC
CASSPTGAYEQYF
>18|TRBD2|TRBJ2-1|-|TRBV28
TGTGCCAGCAGCCACGCCGGAATAGCGGGAAAGGGAAACAATGAGCAGTTCTTC
CASSHAGIAGKGNNEQFF
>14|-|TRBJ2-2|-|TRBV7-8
TGTGCCAGCAGCCGAATAGAGGGTCCCGGGGAGCTGTTTTTT
CASSRIEGPGELFF